The 28 T cell receptor beta chains below all came from one sample that was sequenced in a study of T cells in Graves' hyperthyroidism and ophthalmopathy. Using RNA transcripts as the source, TCR beta CDR3 regions were amplified. HTBI primers were used for first-round RT-PCR of the TCR CDR3. TCRdb reprocessed the multiplex PCR reads with MiXCR, giving one entry per CDR3 protein. The sample lists hundreds of thousands of distinct CDR3 sequences, roughly a third occurring once. The sequencing sample was made of blood. The receptors stem from a woman in her 40s with Graves' hyperthyroidism.

This clonotype was detected only once. The chain uses TRBV10-1 and TRBJ1-1; D is unresolved. Trimming removed 7 bases at V and 1 base at J, with 10 bases between. This CDR3 contains 13 residues. Germline CDR1 WNHNN, CDR2 SYGVQD (reference sequence). CDR3 region: CASTTDGNTEAFF. Here the CDR3 DNA reads TGCGCCAGCACTACCGACGGGAACACTGAAGCTTTCTTT.

This clonotype showed up just once. This chain links TRBV7-9 with TRBJ2-7; TRBD1 matches 8 bases. Germline values: CDR1 SEHNR, CDR2 FQNEAQ (reference sequence). V was clipped by 5 bases and J by 4 bases; unmatched bases: 7. This CDR3 has 14 amino acids. The CDR3 nucleotides are TGTGCCAGCAGCCCGACGGACAGGGCGTACGAGCAGTACTTC. Translation: CASSPTDRAYEQYF.

J is TRBJ1-5 and V is TRBV4-3; D gene uncertain. The V gene lost 4 bases and the J gene lost 3 bases, with 7 bases spanning the gap. This CDR3 region has 13 residues. The V gene's germline CDR1 is LGHNA and CDR2 YSLEER. The CDR3, as DNA: TGCGCCAGCAGCCTCATCCTCAATCAGCCCCAGCATTTT. This translates into CASSLILNQPQHF.

The DNA of the CDR3 is TGTGCCAGCAGACCGACCGGCAGGGGGAACTATGGCTACACCTTC. It translates to CASRPTGRGNYGYTF. The chain recombines TRBV10-3 with TRBJ1-2, with 7 bases identical to TRBD1. Germline V gives CDR1 ENHRY, CDR2 SYGVKD. Losses at the gene ends were 10 bases for V and 2 bases for J; bases not matched to a gene: 13. CDR3 length: 15 amino acids.

In this sample, this clonotype turned up many times. The chain links TRBV19 to TRBJ1-1; a possible D gene is TRBD1 (6 bases). This CDR3 is 14 amino acids long. Germline V lookup: CDR1 LNHDA, CDR2 SQIVND (reference sequence). The V and J ends lost 7 bases and 5 bases respectively, with 17 bases between them. Here the CDR3 DNA reads TGTGCCAGTACGGTCCGTGACAGGCGAACTGAAGCTTTCTTT. Protein: CASTVRDRRTEAFF.

The chain carries TRBV2 and TRBJ1-2; D is possibly TRBD1 (5 bases). There are 13 residues in the CDR3. With 8 bases removed from V and 8 bases from J, the gap between germline ends came to 18 bases. Germline CDR1 is SNHLY and CDR2 is FYNNEI. CDR3: CASVQGMEEGYTF. DNA of the CDR3: TGTGCCAGCGTTCAGGGTATGGAGGAGGGCTACACCTTC.

In the case of this clonotype: Just one base apart from a much larger clone, this may be a read error. The rearrangement uses TRBV20-1 and TRBJ1-4; a possible D gene is TRBD1 (5 bases). Deletions cut 5 bases from V and 7 bases from J, with 14 bases between. This CDR3 has 13 residues. Germline loops: CDR1 DFQATT, CDR2 SNEGSKA (reference sequence). CDR3 residues: CSAQSGRGEKLFF. The CDR3 DNA reads TGCAGTGCTCAGTCGGGTAGGGGTGAAAAACTGTTTTTT.

With regard to this clonotype: This may arise from a read error, as a much more abundant clone is one base away. The genes are TRBV29-1 and TRBJ1-2, with a tentative D call TRBD1 (6 bases). Germline lookup yields CDR1 SQVTM and CDR2 ANQGSEA. The CDR3 has 14 amino acids. This CDR3 reads CSVGGAGVLNGCTF. In DNA, the CDR3 is TGCAGCGTCGGAGGAGCAGGGGTCCTCAATGGCTGCACCTTC. Filled out from reference TRBV29-1 and TRBJ1-2, the complete variable domain reads SAVISQKPSRDICQRGTSLTIQCQVDSQVTMMFWYRQQPGQSLTLIATANQGSEATYESGFVIDKFPISRPNLTFSTLTVSNMSPEDSSIYLCSVGGAGVLNGCTFGSGTRLTVV.

This clonotype was recorded once. This sequence may be a read error, since a much larger clone differs from it by one base. The chain couples TRBV2 to TRBJ1-2, with D perhaps matching TRBD1 (5 bases). The CDR3 spans 15 residues. CDR1 and CDR2 (germline): SNHLY, FYNNEI. CDR3 DNA: TGTGCCAGCAGTGAGGGGCGTTTCAATAACTGTGGCTACACCTTC. It encodes CASSEGRFNNCGYTF.

A few counts support this clonotype. The chain uses TRBV14 and TRBJ1-4, with D perhaps TRBD1 (5 bases). The germline V and J ends were trimmed by 0 bases and 7 bases, with 12 bases remaining between them. This CDR3 region has 15 residues. Germline CDR1 SGHDN, CDR2 FVKESK. The CDR3 loop is CASSQDAGRPEKLFF. The CDR3 DNA reads TGTGCCAGCAGCCAAGATGCAGGGCGCCCTGAAAAACTGTTTTTT.

The chain carries TRBV30 and TRBJ1-6; D gene unclear. V was cut by 4 bases and J by 3 bases, with 10 bases left in between. CDR1 is GTSNPN and CDR2 is SVGIG in the germline V gene (reference sequence). The CDR3 consists of 14 residues. In nucleotides, the CDR3 is TGTGCCTGGACAGGAGAAGACTATAATTCACCCCTCCACTTT. It encodes CAWTGEDYNSPLHF. The full variable domain, completed using reference TRBV30 and TRBJ1-6, is SQTIHQWPATLVQPVGSPLSLECTVEGTSNPNLYWYRQAAGRGLQLLFYSVGIGQISSEVPQNLSASRPQDRQFILSSKKLLLSDSGFYLCAWTGEDYNSPLHFGNGTRLTVT.

This clonotype was seen a handful of times. The V gene is TRBV5-4, the J gene TRBJ1-3; D uncertain. The CDR3 spans 14 residues. Per the germline V gene, CDR1 is SGHNT and CDR2 is YYREEE (reference sequence). V was trimmed by 6 bases and J by 4 bases, leaving 14 bases between them. The CDR3 is CASTVRSGGNTIYF. The CDR3 DNA follows: TGTGCCAGCACCGTCCGATCAGGAGGAAACACCATATATTTT.

This clonotype was counted at least ten times. This chain uses TRBV7-2 with TRBJ1-6, with 12 nucleotides matching TRBD1. In germline, CDR1 is SGHTA, CDR2 FQGNSA. The junction had 2 bases not matched to a gene; V was cut back by 0 bases and J by 8 bases. The CDR3 loop spans 16 amino acids. The CDR3 DNA reads as TGTGCCAGCAGCTTAGCGGGGGACAGGGGGCATTCACCCCTCCACTTT. This encodes CASSLAGDRGHSPLHF.

DNA for the CDR3: TGTGCCAGTAGAAAGGCAAACACTGAAGCTTTCTTT. Protein product: CASRKANTEAFF. This rearrangement joins TRBV19 to TRBJ1-1, with D uncertain. Trimming took 6 bases from V and 2 from J, leaving 7 bases between them. Germline CDR1 LNHDA, CDR2 SQIVND (reference sequence). The CDR3 has 12 residues.

CDR3 coding DNA: TGTGCCAGTAGCCAGAGGGCCGGGACAGTTTACAATGAAAAACTGTTTTTT. Amino acids: CASSQRAGTVYNEKLFF. V usage is TRBV19 and J usage is TRBJ1-4, with 7 bases aligning to TRBD1. The V segment lost 6 bases and the J segment 5 bases; nucleotides outside the gene matches: 15. Germline values: CDR1 LNHDA, CDR2 SQIVND (reference sequence). The CDR3 spans 17 residues.

This clonotype was counted only a few times. CDR3 protein: CASSLEAGGYTEAFF. Written as DNA, the CDR3 is TGCGCCAGCAGCTTGGAGGCAGGGGGCTACACTGAAGCTTTCTTT. The chain employs TRBV5-1 and TRBJ1-1; 8 bases line up with TRBD1. Germline CDR1 and CDR2: SGHRS and YFSETQ. V was pared by 0 bases and J by 3 bases, with 4 bases of the junction left unmatched. CDR3 length equals 15 residues.

The chain joins TRBV11-1 to TRBJ2-5; the D gene is possibly TRBD1 (6 bases). The V gene lost 0 bases and the J gene lost 5 bases, with 13 bases spanning the gap. Per the germline V gene, CDR1 is SGHAT and CDR2 is FQDESV (reference sequence). This CDR3 region has 15 residues. CDR3 nucleotide sequence: TGTGCCAGCAGCTTAGCGGTCACAGGGCACGAGACCCAGTACTTC. Its translation: CASSLAVTGHETQYF.

The rearrangement uses TRBV7-2 and TRBJ1-1; 10 nucleotides match TRBD1. CDR1 is SGHTA and CDR2 is FQGNSA in the germline V gene. The CDR3 spans 15 residues. V lost 6 bases and J lost 0; bases outside the gene matches: 4. The CDR3 region is CASRRDRGVNTEAFF. The DNA for the CDR3 is TGTGCCAGCAGACGGGACAGGGGAGTGAACACTGAAGCTTTCTTT.

J is TRBJ1-1 and V is TRBV6-1; D remains ambiguous. This CDR3 has 15 residues. The V end lost 6 bases, the J end lost 2 bases, and 16 bases lay between the germline ends. Germline assignment: CDR1 MNHNS and CDR2 SASEGT. This CDR3 reads CASRRERGINTEAFF. The CDR3 DNA reads TGTGCCAGCAGGCGGGAAAGAGGGATAAACACTGAAGCTTTCTTT.

This clonotype was counted ten times or more. The chain recombines TRBV20-1 with TRBJ1-2, with TRBD1 identical over 8 bases. The V and J ends lost 4 bases and 6 bases, in that order; junction bases with no gene match: 10. This CDR3 spans 14 amino acids. Per the germline V gene, CDR1 is DFQATT and CDR2 is SNEGSKA (reference sequence). CDR3 bases: TGCAGTGCTACGTTACAGGGGGTCACGGATGGCTACACCTTC. Protein product: CSATLQGVTDGYTF.

Ten or more counts support this clonotype. The V call is TRBV4-3, the J call TRBJ2-2; no firm D call. The length of the CDR3 is 16 residues. V shed 0 bases and J shed 10 bases, with 18 bases lying between them. The germline V gene has CDR1 LGHNA and CDR2 YSLEER. The CDR3 protein is CASSQDTGPSLEELFF. CDR3 DNA: TGCGCCAGCAGCCAAGATACCGGACCATCCTTAGAGGAGCTGTTTTTT.

This clonotype has at least ten counts. V is TRBV20-1 and J is TRBJ1-1, with TRBD1 as a possible D gene (6 bases). Germline V gene data show CDR1 as DFQATT and CDR2 as SNEGSKA (reference sequence). The CDR3 loop spans 16 amino acids. V lost 0 bases, J lost 7 bases, and 21 bases lay in between. CDR3 sequence reads: CSARETTGLIGVEAFF. CDR3 sequence (DNA): TGCAGTGCTAGAGAAACGACAGGACTAATCGGTGTTGAAGCTTTCTTT.

This clonotype was detected many times. The CDR3 is CSANTGTSNQPQHF. CDR3 sequence (DNA): TGCAGTGCTAATACAGGGACTAGCAATCAGCCCCAGCATTTT. The genes are TRBV20-1 and TRBJ1-5, with a tentative D call TRBD1 (6 bases). The CDR3 consists of 14 residues. Germline CDR1 is DFQATT and CDR2 is SNEGSKA (reference sequence). V gave up 4 bases and J gave up 0 bases, with 10 bases separating them.

V usage is TRBV19 and J usage is TRBJ2-5; 8 positions match TRBD1. The CDR3 length is 14 residues. Looked up from germline, CDR1 is LNHDA and CDR2 is SQIVND (reference sequence). The ends lost 5 bases at V and 13 bases at J; junction bases unmatched: 15. The CDR3 DNA follows: TGTGCCAGTAGTCCCCCCGGGACAGGACTTCCCTGGTACTTC. Translated, it gives CASSPPGTGLPWYF.

Many counts were recorded for this clonotype. This chain links TRBV10-3 with TRBJ1-6; D remains unclear. The CDR3 sequence is 16 residues long. V was pared by 0 bases and J by 2 bases, with 8 bases between. Per the germline V gene, CDR1 is ENHRY and CDR2 is SYGVKD. The CDR3 loop reads CAISESLQTYNSPLHF. Written as DNA, the CDR3 is TGTGCCATCAGTGAGTCGTTGCAGACCTATAATTCACCCCTCCACTTT.

This clonotype was detected many times. The V gene is TRBV7-2, the J gene TRBJ1-3, with D perhaps matching TRBD1 (5 bases). Germline assignment: CDR1 SGHTA and CDR2 FQGNSA. CDR3 length: 16 amino acids. V lost 5 bases and J lost 0, with 14 bases in between. The CDR3 sequence is CASSILGGFSGNTIYF. CDR3 bases: TGTGCCAGCAGCATCTTGGGGGGTTTCTCTGGAAACACCATATATTTT.

In its sample, this clonotype was seen many times. The chain couples TRBV29-1 to TRBJ2-7; 9 nucleotides line up with TRBD1. The CDR3 extends over 12 amino acids. Per the germline V gene, CDR1 is SQVTM and CDR2 is ANQGSEA. The trim removed 7 bases at V and 3 bases at J, leaving 4 bases unmatched. The CDR3 sequence is CSAGTGFYEQYF. The CDR3 coding sequence is TGCAGCGCCGGGACAGGGTTCTACGAGCAGTACTTC.

Comments on this clonotype: This CDR3 is missing its conserved last phenylalanine or tryptophan, likely due to a read error. The chain carries TRBV10-2 and TRBJ1-1; D is possibly TRBD1 (6 bases). V shed 5 bases and J shed 5 bases, with 15 bases lying between them. CDR1 is WSHSY and CDR2 is SAAADI in the germline V gene. The CDR3 has 14 residues. CDR3 sequence (DNA): TGCGCCAGCAGTCCTACGAGGAGGGGGACTGAAGCTTTCCTT. Translating it yields CASSPTRRGTEAFL.